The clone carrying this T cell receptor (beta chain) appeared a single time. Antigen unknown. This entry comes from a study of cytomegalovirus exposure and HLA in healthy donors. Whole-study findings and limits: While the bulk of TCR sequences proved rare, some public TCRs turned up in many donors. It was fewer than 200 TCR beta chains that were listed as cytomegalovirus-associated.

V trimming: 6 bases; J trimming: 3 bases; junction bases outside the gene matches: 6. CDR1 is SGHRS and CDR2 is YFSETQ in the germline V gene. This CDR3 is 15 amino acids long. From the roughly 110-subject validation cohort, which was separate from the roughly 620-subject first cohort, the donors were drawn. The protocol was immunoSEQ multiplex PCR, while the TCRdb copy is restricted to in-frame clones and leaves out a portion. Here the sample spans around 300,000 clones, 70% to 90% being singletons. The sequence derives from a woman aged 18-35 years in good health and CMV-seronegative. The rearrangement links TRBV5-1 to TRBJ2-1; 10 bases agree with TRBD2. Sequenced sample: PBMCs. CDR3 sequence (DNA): TGCGCCAGCACCCTTACTAGCGGGGACTACAATGAGCAGTTCTTC. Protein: CASTLTSGDYNEQFF.